The clone carrying this TCR beta chain was seen repeatedly, ten times or more. Trimming removed 0 bases at V and 8 bases at J, with 10 bases between. CDR3 length equals 13 residues. CDR1 and CDR2 from the germline V gene are LNHDA and SQIVND (reference sequence). Nobody among the patients had been given any treatment before thyroid surgery. TCRdb re-analyzed the PCR reads using MiXCR. The table shows about 92,000 clones, with 15% occurring only once. The sample belongs to a study of metastatic and nonmetastatic thyroid tumors. V is TRBV19 and J is TRBJ1-1; maybe TRBD1 (5 bases). The TCR comes from a female donor with papillary thyroid cancer or a benign thyroid nodule (not recorded which). Some clones in this sample may be carry-over from other donors' samples. The source material was blood. CDR3 sequence (DNA): TGTGCCAGTAGTATAGACCACGGGACGGAAGCTTTCTTT. It translates to CASSIDHGTEAFF.